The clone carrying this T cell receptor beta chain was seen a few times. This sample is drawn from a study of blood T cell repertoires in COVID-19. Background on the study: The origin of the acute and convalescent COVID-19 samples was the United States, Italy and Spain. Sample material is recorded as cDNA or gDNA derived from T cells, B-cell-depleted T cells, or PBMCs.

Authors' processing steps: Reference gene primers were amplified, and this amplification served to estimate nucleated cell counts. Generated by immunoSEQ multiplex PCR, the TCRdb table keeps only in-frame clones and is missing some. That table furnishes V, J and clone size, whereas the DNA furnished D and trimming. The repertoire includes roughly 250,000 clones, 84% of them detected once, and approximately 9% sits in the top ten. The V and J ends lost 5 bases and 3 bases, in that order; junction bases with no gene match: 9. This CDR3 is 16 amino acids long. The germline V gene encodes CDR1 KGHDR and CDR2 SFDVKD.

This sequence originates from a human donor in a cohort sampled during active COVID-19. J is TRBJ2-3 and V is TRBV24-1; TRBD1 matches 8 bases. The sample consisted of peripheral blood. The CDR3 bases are TGTGCCACCAGTGCCCTGACAGGGGTTAGTACAGATACGCAGTATTTT. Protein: CATSALTGVSTDTQYF.